Sequencing of this TCR beta chain was carried out in a study of blood T cell repertoires in COVID-19. Study in general: COVID-19 samples collected from the United States, Italy and Spain covered acute and convalescent phases. Sources were T cells, B-cell-depleted T cells, or PBMCs; the material itself was cDNA or gDNA.

Authors' analysis steps: Estimated nucleated cell counts came from reference gene primer amplification. Method: immunoSEQ multiplex PCR; TCRdb's copy keeps in-frame clones and lacks some. Clone size and V and J calls were adopted from that table, with D and trimming inferred from the DNA. The table has about 200,000 clones, approximately 81% seen once. The trim removed 1 base at V and 11 bases at J, leaving 6 bases unmatched. This CDR3 has 13 residues. Germline V gene sequence: CDR1 SGHAT, CDR2 FQNNGV. This clone has a count of ten or more. The same CDR3 can be traced to other DNA sequences in this sample.

Sequences were obtained from peripheral blood. This chain uses TRBV11-2 with TRBJ2-3; TRBD1 matches 7 bases. The clonotype was recovered from an elderly woman with acute or convalescent COVID-19. CDR3: CASSLATGTEQYF. DNA of the CDR3: TGTGCCAGCAGCTTAGCTACCGGGACAGAGCAGTATTTT.